This is a list of T cell receptor beta chains from one sample in a study of OX40 agonist ivuxolimab in advanced cancers. TCRdb keeps only in-frame clones here, not all; method: immunoSEQ multiplex PCR. The sample carries 100,000 to 120,000 clones, over 85% recorded once. Here the sequenced sample was CD4+ or CD8+ T cells sorted from blood, taken in a trial of the OX40 agonist ivuxolimab. The receptors were sampled from an adult with an advanced solid tumor such as melanoma, head and neck, liver or kidney cancer. Each CDR3 is given without its conserved first and last residue.

J gene: -; V gene: TRBV28; CDR3 protein: ASSQAQTGFSYEQY
J gene: TRBJ2-3; V gene: TRBV5-5; CDR3 protein: ASSLEVSGRGTQY
J gene: TRBJ2-5; V gene: TRBV7-2; CDR3 protein: ASSLGGAGQETQY
J gene: TRBJ2-7; V gene: TRBV7-3; CDR3 protein: ASSFQGRYEQY
J gene: TRBJ1-2; V gene: TRBV4-3; CDR3 protein: ASSQEGQGAGVYGYT
J gene: TRBJ2-7; V gene: TRBV27; CDR3 protein: ASSRPRQGVYEQY
J gene: TRBJ2-3; V gene: TRBV10-3; CDR3 protein: ATRGTSGSADTQY
J gene: TRBJ1-6; V gene: TRBV30; CDR3 protein: AWSAPDRGGSPLH
J gene: TRBJ1-5; V gene: TRBV6-5; CDR3 protein: ASSGQQGQPQH
J gene: TRBJ2-7; V gene: TRBV7-3; CDR3 protein: ASSSAPLSYEQY
J gene: TRBJ1-4; V gene: TRBV7-2; CDR3 protein: ASSQGANNEKLF
J gene: TRBJ2-2; V gene: TRBV6-5; CDR3 protein: ASSPGTGGTGELF
J gene: TRBJ1-2; V gene: TRBV10-3; CDR3 protein: AIRGQGYT
J gene: TRBJ2-1; V gene: TRBV11-3; CDR3 protein: ASSSRTSAWNEQF
J gene: TRBJ1-1; V gene: TRBV5-1; CDR3 protein: ASSLDLNTEAF
J gene: TRBJ1-5; V gene: TRBV7-2; CDR3 protein: ASSLVQGVGNQPQH
J gene: TRBJ1-2; V gene: TRBV5-4; CDR3 protein: ASSLKTAYGYT
J gene: TRBJ2-2; V gene: TRBV18; CDR3 protein: ASSPPAGRGGELF
J gene: TRBJ2-5; V gene: TRBV18; CDR3 protein: ASSFRDRGIQETQY
J gene: TRBJ2-2; V gene: TRBV5-4; CDR3 protein: ASRPGRGITGELF
J gene: TRBJ2-7; V gene: TRBV19; CDR3 protein: ASSFGQGLYEQY
J gene: TRBJ2-1; V gene: TRBV11-3; CDR3 protein: ASSSGLAGQQF
J gene: TRBJ2-7; V gene: TRBV4-3; CDR3 protein: ASSQDPLAGPNKQY